These T cell receptor beta chains were read from a single sample in a study of cytomegalovirus exposure and HLA in healthy donors. The table came from immunoSEQ multiplex PCR; TCRdb's copy has only in-frame clones and leaves some out. This table lists approximately 130,000 clones. The sample consisted of PBMCs. The receptors originated from a woman aged 60-70 years in good health and CMV-seronegative. The CDR3 runs from the conserved cysteine through the conserved F or W. The order of the fields is CDR3 DNA, CDR3 protein, D gene, V gene, J gene. D genes are given only for firm matches.

CDR3nt: TGTGCCAGCTCACCACAGAGGCCGGGGGTCGGCGATTCACCCCTCCACTTT
CDR3aa: CASSPQRPGVGDSPLHF
d_gene: NA
v_gene: TRBV18
j_gene: TRBJ1-6

CDR3nt: TGTGCCAGCAGTTTGCATCCACAGGGAGAGGCTGGCTACACCTTC
CDR3aa: CASSLHPQGEAGYTF
d_gene: NA
v_gene: TRBV28
j_gene: TRBJ1-2

CDR3nt: TGTGCCAGCAGCTCCATCCGCGCCGGGGGGCCCGAGCAGTACTTC
CDR3aa: CASSSIRAGGPEQYF
d_gene: NA
v_gene: TRBV7-2
j_gene: TRBJ2-7

CDR3nt: TGTGCCAGCAGCGTAGAACACATAACCGGGGAGCTGTTTTTT
CDR3aa: CASSVEHITGELFF
d_gene: NA
v_gene: TRBV9
j_gene: TRBJ2-2

CDR3nt: TGTGCCAGCAGTTATTATCAGGGTTATAATTCACCCCTCCACTTT
CDR3aa: CASSYYQGYNSPLHF
d_gene: NA
v_gene: TRBV6-5
j_gene: TRBJ1-6

CDR3nt: TGCGCCAGCAGGAGGATCGGACAAACTGTGGGCACAGATACGCAGTATTTT
CDR3aa: CASRRIGQTVGTDTQYF
d_gene: NA
v_gene: TRBV4-1
j_gene: TRBJ2-3

CDR3nt: TGCAGCGTTACTCTCCAGGGCGGTGAAGCTTTCTTT
CDR3aa: CSVTLQGGEAFF
d_gene: NA
v_gene: TRBV29-1
j_gene: TRBJ1-1

CDR3nt: TGTGCCAGTAGTATAGGGAGCACTCAAGGGACCCAGTACTTC
CDR3aa: CASSIGSTQGTQYF
d_gene: NA
v_gene: TRBV19
j_gene: TRBJ2-5

CDR3nt: TGTGCCAGCAGTTTATTAGGGGTAAAAGGCAATCAGCCCCAGCATTTT
CDR3aa: CASSLLGVKGNQPQHF
d_gene: NA
v_gene: TRBV27
j_gene: TRBJ1-5

CDR3nt: TGCGCCAGCAGCTTGGACCCGGGACAGGTTACCTACGAGCAGTACTTC
CDR3aa: CASSLDPGQVTYEQYF
d_gene: TRBD1
v_gene: TRBV5-1
j_gene: TRBJ2-7

CDR3nt: TGCGCCAGCAGCAGACTTCATCCCGCGAACACCGGGGAGCTGTTTTTT
CDR3aa: CASSRLHPANTGELFF
d_gene: NA
v_gene: TRBV10-2
j_gene: TRBJ2-2

CDR3nt: TGTGCCTGGACAGGGGGGGAGACCCAGTACTTC
CDR3aa: CAWTGGETQYF
d_gene: NA
v_gene: TRBV30
j_gene: TRBJ2-5

CDR3nt: TGTGCCACCAGCGGAAGAGCAGGGGGCCTCAACACCGGGGAGCTGTTTTTT
CDR3aa: CATSGRAGGLNTGELFF
d_gene: TRBD1
v_gene: TRBV15
j_gene: TRBJ2-2

CDR3nt: TGTGCCAGTAGTATACCCTCACAGGGACGGATTGCGGGCTACACCTTC
CDR3aa: CASSIPSQGRIAGYTF
d_gene: NA
v_gene: TRBV19
j_gene: TRBJ1-2

CDR3nt: TGTGCCAGCAGCTTAGGATTCTCGGGACAAGGAACTAATGAAAAACTGTTTTTT
CDR3aa: CASSLGFSGQGTNEKLFF
d_gene: NA
v_gene: TRBV7-9
j_gene: TRBJ1-4

CDR3nt: TGTGCCAGCAGCTCGCGGGGGGGCCCCACCGGGGAGCTGTTTTTT
CDR3aa: CASSSRGGPTGELFF
d_gene: TRBD2
v_gene: TRBV5-4
j_gene: TRBJ2-2

CDR3nt: TGCGCCAGCAGCCAAAGACAGTTCGTCGAAAAACTGTTTTTT
CDR3aa: CASSQRQFVEKLFF
d_gene: NA
v_gene: TRBV4-1
j_gene: TRBJ1-4

CDR3nt: TGTGCCAGCAGAGATACCGGCCAACTAAATCAGCCCCAGCATTTT
CDR3aa: CASRDTGQLNQPQHF
d_gene: NA
v_gene: TRBV2
j_gene: TRBJ1-5

CDR3nt: TGCGCCAGCAGCTTGGGCGGGGGCTCTGGGGCCAACGTCCTGACTTTC
CDR3aa: CASSLGGGSGANVLTF
d_gene: TRBD2
v_gene: TRBV5-1
j_gene: TRBJ2-6

CDR3nt: TGTGCCAGCAGCTTGCAAGCATTAGCGGGGGTCACCTACGAGCAGTACTTC
CDR3aa: CASSLQALAGVTYEQYF
d_gene: TRBD2
v_gene: TRBV13
j_gene: TRBJ2-7

CDR3nt: TGTGCCAGCAGTTACCGGACAGGGGGCTATGGCTACACCTTC
CDR3aa: CASSYRTGGYGYTF
d_gene: TRBD1
v_gene: TRBV6-5
j_gene: TRBJ1-2

CDR3nt: TGTGCCAGCAGTGAAGCGCTTCGGGGGGCCAATAATTCACCCCTCCACTTT
CDR3aa: CASSEALRGANNSPLHF
d_gene: NA
v_gene: TRBV2
j_gene: TRBJ1-6

CDR3nt: TGTGCCAGCAGTTTGTCGGGGGGGAATAATTCACCCCTCCACTTT
CDR3aa: CASSLSGGNNSPLHF
d_gene: NA
v_gene: TRBV28
j_gene: TRBJ1-6

CDR3nt: TGTGCCAGCAGAGATATTTCGACAGGGAACACTGAAGCTTTCTTT
CDR3aa: CASRDISTGNTEAFF
d_gene: NA
v_gene: TRBV6-1
j_gene: TRBJ1-1

CDR3nt: TGCAGCGTTGTTTCAAGGACCGGGACAGTGAACACTGAAGCTTTCTTT
CDR3aa: CSVVSRTGTVNTEAFF
d_gene: TRBD1
v_gene: TRBV29-1
j_gene: TRBJ1-1

CDR3nt: TGTGCCAGCTCACCCGGGACAGGGGTAGCCAGCTCCTATAATTCACCCCTCCACTTT
CDR3aa: CASSPGTGVASSYNSPLHF
d_gene: TRBD1
v_gene: TRBV18
j_gene: TRBJ1-6

CDR3nt: TGTGCCAGCAGCTTTACCGGACAGCCCACCGGGGAGCTGTTTTTT
CDR3aa: CASSFTGQPTGELFF
d_gene: NA
v_gene: TRBV11-2
j_gene: TRBJ2-2